This T cell receptor (beta chain) was captured in a study of cytomegalovirus exposure and HLA in healthy donors. Study-wide results and limits: For TCR beta chains, V- and J-gene trimming was later linked to a missense DCLRE1C variant. An analysis done earlier found most TCR beta V segments productive about 87% or about 30% of the time.

V shed 3 bases and J shed 6 bases, with 22 bases lying between them. Germline assignment: CDR1 MDHEN and CDR2 SYDVKM. The length of the CDR3 is 17 residues. Amplification used 60 Vbeta primers and 13 Jbeta primers. Some clones are missing from TCRdb's copy, which holds only in-frame ones; the method was immunoSEQ multiplex PCR. This sample's table has roughly 150,000 clones. About this clone: Its antigen is still unknown.

This rearrangement joins TRBV28 to TRBJ2-3; D not certain. Sequenced material: PBMCs. The origin of this receptor is a woman aged 45 to 65 in good health and CMV-seronegative. CDR3 nucleotide sequence: TGTGCCAGCAGTTTTGAGGAACTTGCCTCTTCCTCGGATACGCAGTATTTT. It specifies CASSFEELASSSDTQYF.